This T cell receptor (beta chain) appears in the sequencing data of a study of CD8 T cells in ankylosing spondylitis. The study, taken as a whole, reports: The authors reported significant enrichment of disease-linked clones in matched ankylosing spondylitis synovial fluid. Within ankylosing spondylitis blood, a TCR beta motif made up of under 10 highly homologous variants appeared to be characteristic.

MiXCR was run by TCRdb on the 5' RACE reads, yielding one entry per CDR3 protein. The repertoire consists of about 250,000 distinct CDR3 sequences, with approximately 8.4% occurring once and the leading ten covering more than 4%. The CDR3 is 13 amino acids. After removal of 1 base from V and 7 bases from J, the junction contained 5 bases not matched to a gene. Germline V CDR1 and CDR2: SQVTM, ANQGSEA. This clonotype came up many times. No antigen is known for it. Sequenced input: blood, either unsorted or a sorted T cell fraction (not recorded which). The V call is TRBV29-1, the J call TRBJ1-2; 8 positions agree with TRBD1. The sequence was obtained from a female donor with ankylosing spondylitis or in good health (not recorded which). CDR3 residues: CSVEGQGASGYTF. In nucleotides, the CDR3 is TGCAGCGTTGAAGGGCAGGGGGCGTCTGGCTACACCTTC. The variable domain in full, completed from reference TRBV29-1 and TRBJ1-2, reads SAVISQKPSRDICQRGTSLTIQCQVDSQVTMMFWYRQQPGQSLTLIATANQGSEATYESGFVIDKFPISRPNLTFSTLTVSNMSPEDSSIYLCSVEGQGASGYTFGSGTRLTVV.